The 27 T cell receptor beta chains given below trace back to one sample, sequenced in a study of blood T cell repertoires in COVID-19. Clones were sequenced by immunoSEQ multiplex PCR, and TCRdb holds only the in-frame ones, with some missing. The top ten hold about 4% of the sample, which has just over 300,000 clones, 86% seen once. The sample comprised PBMCs or T cells enriched from blood (not recorded which). All receptors derive from a man in his thirties or forties who had recovered from COVID-19.

The rearrangement uses TRBV18 and TRBJ1-1; D call uncertain. The CDR3 is 16 amino acids. The germline V gene encodes CDR1 KGHSH and CDR2 LQKENI. V lost 2 bases and J 6 bases, leaving 19 bases between the germline ends. CDR3 loop: CASSPIFRRYGAEAFF. DNA for the CDR3: TGTGCCAGCTCACCAATATTCCGCAGATATGGTGCTGAAGCTTTCTTT.

The chain couples TRBV6-5 to TRBJ2-5, with D maybe TRBD2 (6 bases). Per germline, CDR1 MNHEY and CDR2 SVGAGI. Deletions cut 2 bases from V and 2 bases from J, with 12 bases between. The CDR3 covers 15 residues. The CDR3 DNA reads as TGTGCCAGCAGTTACGGATCAAGCGGGCAAGAGACCCAGTACTTC. Translated: CASSYGSSGQETQYF.

This chain connects TRBV30 to TRBJ2-7, with 12 bases aligning to TRBD2. The CDR3 loop spans 13 amino acids. The germline CDR1 and CDR2 sequences are GTSNPN and SVGIG (reference sequence). The V gene end was trimmed by 3 bases and the J gene end by 3 bases; junction bases not matched to a gene: 0. This CDR3 reads CAWRLAGGYEQYF. The CDR3 region has the DNA TGTGCCTGGAGACTAGCGGGAGGCTACGAGCAGTACTTC.

J is TRBJ2-1 and V is TRBV5-5, with 8 bases aligning to TRBD1. CDR1 SGHKS and CDR2 YYEKEE come from the germline V gene (reference sequence). CDR3 size: 18 residues. Trimming took 0 bases from V and 0 from J; bases not matched to a gene: 8. CDR3 loop: CASSLAQGGPSSYNEQFF. In DNA, the CDR3 is TGTGCCAGCAGCTTGGCACAGGGGGGCCCGAGCTCCTACAATGAGCAGTTCTTC. Full variable domain (remainder filled in from reference TRBV5-5 and TRBJ2-1): DAGVTQSPTHLIKTRGQQVTLRCSPISGHKSVSWYQQVLGQGPQFIFQYYEKEERGRGNFPDRFSARQFPNYSSELNVNALLLGDSALYLCASSLAQGGPSSYNEQFFGPGTRLTVL.

CDR3 bases: TGTGCCAGCTCACAGGACAGGGCGGTGTCACCCCTCCACTTT. Its translation: CASSQDRAVSPLHF. The chain is built from TRBV18 and TRBJ1-6, with 8 bases matching TRBD1. The trim removed 4 bases at V and 10 bases at J, leaving 6 bases unmatched. This CDR3 has 14 amino acids. Looked up from germline, CDR1 is KGHSH and CDR2 is LQKENI.

V and J are TRBV6-4 and TRBJ2-3; 8 nucleotides line up with TRBD2. CDR1 and CDR2 from the germline V gene are MRHNA and SNTAGT. J gave up 3 bases and V 1 base, and 3 bases lay outside the gene matches. This CDR3 is built from 15 residues. CDR3 protein: CASSDYASGTDTQYF. In DNA form, the CDR3 reads TGTGCCAGCAGTGACTATGCTAGCGGGACAGATACGCAGTATTTT.

This clone was picked up many times. At the DNA level, this CDR3 is encoded by other sequences in the same sample as well. The chain combines TRBV14 with TRBJ2-3; possibly TRBD2 for D (6 bases). The CDR3 runs 18 residues. V lost 1 base, J lost 0 bases, and 17 bases lay in between. Germline CDR1 SGHDN, CDR2 FVKESK. The chain's CDR3 is CASSQVRQGGTSTDTQYF. The CDR3 DNA is TGTGCCAGCAGCCAAGTTCGGCAGGGCGGGACTAGCACAGATACGCAGTATTTT.

This chain joins TRBV5-4 and TRBJ2-3; 10 positions agree with TRBD2. Germline trimming cut 3 bases from V and 2 bases from J; bases unmatched to any gene: 6. This CDR3 is 16 amino acids long. Germline CDR1 SGHNT, CDR2 YYREEE (reference sequence). In nucleotides, the CDR3 is TGTGCCAGCAGCTGGGAGCGGGGGGGCCTCACAGATACGCAGTATTTT. It translates to CASSWERGGLTDTQYF.

This clone was counted between two and nine times. This chain joins TRBV28 and TRBJ1-5; 7 nucleotides line up with TRBD1. The CDR3 length is 15 residues. Trimming took 4 bases from V and 1 from J; bases not matched to a gene: 4. Germline CDR1 MDHEN, CDR2 SYDVKM. The CDR3 DNA sequence: TGTGCCAGCAGTTCGACAGGGACGAGCAATCAGCCCCAGCATTTT. This gives the protein CASSSTGTSNQPQHF.

The rearrangement uses TRBV30 and TRBJ1-4; TRBD1 matches at 8 bases. Trimming at V came to 1 base and at J to 8 bases, leaving 6 bases not matched to a gene. Germline-derived CDR1 and CDR2 are GTSNPN and SVGIG (reference sequence). The CDR3 spans 14 residues. The DNA for the CDR3 is TGTGCCTGGAGTGACCTCGGGACAGGCGAAAAACTGTTTTTT. Translation: CAWSDLGTGEKLFF.

The chain couples TRBV30 to TRBJ2-7; D is perhaps TRBD1 (5 bases). Trimming took off 3 bases at V and 3 bases at J, with 9 bases between the two ends. The CDR3 runs to 12 residues. Per the germline V gene, CDR1 is GTSNPN and CDR2 is SVGIG (reference sequence). CDR3: CAWSEQVYEQYF. CDR3 coding DNA: TGTGCCTGGAGCGAACAGGTCTACGAGCAGTACTTC.

This clone has a single count. The chain combines TRBV27 with TRBJ1-3; tentatively, D is TRBD1 (5 bases). V was shortened by 4 bases and J by 3 bases, with 7 bases between the two germline ends. CDR3 length: 13 amino acids. The germline CDR1 and CDR2 sequences are MNHEY and SMNVEV (reference sequence). CDR3 region: CASSSGVGNTIYF. CDR3 DNA: TGTGCCAGCAGTTCGGGGGTTGGAAACACCATATATTTT.

Remarks on this clone: Other DNA sequences in the sample encode the same CDR3. V usage is TRBV19 and J usage is TRBJ2-1; D unclear. CDR1 is LNHDA and CDR2 is SQIVND in the germline V gene (reference sequence). V was pared by 7 bases and J by 4 bases, with 5 bases between. The CDR3 runs 11 residues. CDR3 sequence (DNA): TGTGCCAGTATGCGGTACAATGAGCAGTTCTTC. It specifies CASMRYNEQFF.

The chain combines TRBV30 with TRBJ2-3, with 9 positions matching TRBD2. The CDR3 has 15 residues. Germline-derived CDR1 and CDR2 are GTSNPN and SVGIG (reference sequence). V was pared by 0 bases and J by 4 bases, with 5 bases of the junction left unmatched. This CDR3 reads CAWSVGGGASDTQYF. CDR3 in DNA: TGTGCCTGGAGTGTAGGCGGGGGGGCATCAGATACGCAGTATTTT.

CDR3: CASTSYSPSTGGGGEAFF. CDR3 nucleotides: TGTGCCAGTACCTCATACTCCCCCTCCACAGGGGGCGGGGGTGAAGCTTTCTTT. The V gene is TRBV19, the J gene TRBJ1-1; 9 bases align to TRBD1. This CDR3 has 18 residues. The V gene's germline CDR1 is LNHDA and CDR2 SQIVND (reference sequence). The V segment lost 7 bases and the J segment 7 bases; nucleotides outside the gene matches: 22.

The chain joins TRBV24-1 to TRBJ2-3; D unresolved. V lost 0 bases, J lost 4 bases, and 13 bases lay in between. The germline CDR1 and CDR2 sequences are KGHDR and SFDVKD. This CDR3 is 16 amino acids long. The CDR3 here is CATSDLPVRTSDTQYF. The CDR3 coding sequence is TGTGCCACCAGTGATTTGCCCGTTAGAACTTCAGATACGCAGTATTTT.

The gene calls are TRBV10-3 and TRBJ2-1; 9 bases fit TRBD1. The CDR3 is 15 residues long. CDR1 is ENHRY and CDR2 is SYGVKD in the germline V gene. J lost 7 bases, V lost 10 bases, and 14 bases had no gene match. The CDR3 reads CATEITGGGVNEQFF. The CDR3 nucleotides are TGTGCCACCGAAATAACAGGGGGCGGAGTGAATGAGCAGTTCTTC.

This chain links TRBV7-9 with TRBJ1-3, with 8 bases identical to TRBD1. This CDR3 spans 18 amino acids. Germline V lookup: CDR1 SEHNR, CDR2 FQNEAQ (reference sequence). The junction had 13 bases not matched to a gene; V was cut back by 2 bases and J by 4 bases. For the CDR3, the DNA is TGTGCCAGCAGCTTAACCGGACAGGGAATCTTATCCGGAAACACCATATATTTT. The encoded protein is CASSLTGQGILSGNTIYF.

The V call is TRBV5-5, the J call TRBJ2-7; the D is unclear. Looked up from germline, CDR1 is SGHKS and CDR2 is YYEKEE (reference sequence). The CDR3 length is 14 residues. Trimming took 0 bases from V and 1 from J, leaving 8 bases between them. CDR3: CASSLGAPSYEQYF. CDR3 DNA: TGTGCCAGCAGCTTGGGGGCCCCTTCCTACGAGCAGTACTTC.

J is TRBJ2-6 and V is TRBV5-1; a weak D match, TRBD1 (7 bases). CDR1 is SGHRS, CDR2 YFSETQ, per germline. CDR3 length: 15 amino acids. V lost 7 bases to trimming and J lost 6 bases, with 17 bases between them. The chain's CDR3 is CASQEGAPLANVLTF. DNA for the CDR3: TGCGCCAGCCAGGAGGGGGCACCCCTGGCCAACGTCCTGACTTTC.

The rearrangement uses TRBV6-5 and TRBJ2-7; possible D gene TRBD1, 6 bases. V shed 0 bases and J shed 5 bases, with 14 bases lying between them. The germline CDR1 and CDR2 sequences are MNHEY and SVGAGI. This CDR3 has 15 amino acids. The CDR3 coding sequence is TGTGCCAGCAGTTACTCGTATCCTACAGGGAACGAGCAGTACTTC. Amino acid sequence: CASSYSYPTGNEQYF.

This clone was recorded a few times. The V gene is TRBV5-6, the J gene TRBJ1-3; D unresolved. The length of the CDR3 is 15 residues. V lost 1 base, J lost 0 bases, and 8 bases lay in between. CDR1 and CDR2 from the germline V gene are SGHDT and YYEEEE. DNA for the CDR3: TGTGCCAGCAGCTTGAGTGGTAGCTCTGGAAACACCATATATTTT. Amino acid sequence: CASSLSGSSGNTIYF.

This chain joins TRBV7-9 and TRBJ2-7, with TRBD1 identical over 9 bases. J was trimmed by 2 bases and V by 5 bases; bases with no gene match: 4. CDR3 length: 14 amino acids. Germline V CDR1 and CDR2: SEHNR, FQNEAQ (reference sequence). In DNA form, the CDR3 reads TGTGCCAGCAGCCCGGGACAGGGTCCCTACGAGCAGTACTTC. The encoded protein is CASSPGQGPYEQYF.

The V call is TRBV11-3, the J call TRBJ1-2; weak D call: TRBD1 (5 bases). The CDR3 covers 14 residues. The V gene's germline CDR1 is SGHNT and CDR2 YENEEA. V was shortened by 5 bases and J by 8 bases, with 18 bases between the two germline ends. The CDR3 loop is CASSPETGSGGYTF. The CDR3 region has the DNA TGTGCCAGCAGCCCGGAAACAGGTAGTGGCGGCTACACCTTC.

The chain carries TRBV6-2 or TRBV6-3 and TRBJ2-7; the match to TRBD1 covers 7 bases. J was trimmed by 2 bases and V by 5 bases; bases with no gene match: 6. Germline CDR1 MNHEY, CDR2 SVGEGT. CDR3 length: 14 amino acids. CDR3 residues: CASSRWDRAYEQYF. CDR3 sequence (DNA): TGTGCCAGCAGTCGATGGGACAGAGCCTACGAGCAGTACTTC.

The chain combines TRBV30 with TRBJ2-6; 7 bases fit TRBD1. Germline CDR1 reads GTSNPN; CDR2 reads SVGIG (reference sequence). V trimming: 4 bases; J trimming: 2 bases; junction bases outside the gene matches: 8. The length of the CDR3 is 16 residues. The CDR3: CAWTAPDRAGANVLTF. The CDR3 DNA follows: TGTGCCTGGACCGCCCCCGACAGGGCTGGGGCCAACGTCCTGACTTTC.

V gene TRBV10-1 combines with J gene TRBJ2-1, with D unclear. This CDR3 region has 15 residues. Trimming pared 0 bases from V and 0 bases from J, leaving 6 bases between. From germline, CDR1 is WNHNN and CDR2 SYGVQD (reference sequence). This chain's CDR3 is CASSESVSSYNEQFF. The CDR3 DNA follows: TGCGCCAGCAGTGAGTCGGTCAGCTCCTACAATGAGCAGTTCTTC.